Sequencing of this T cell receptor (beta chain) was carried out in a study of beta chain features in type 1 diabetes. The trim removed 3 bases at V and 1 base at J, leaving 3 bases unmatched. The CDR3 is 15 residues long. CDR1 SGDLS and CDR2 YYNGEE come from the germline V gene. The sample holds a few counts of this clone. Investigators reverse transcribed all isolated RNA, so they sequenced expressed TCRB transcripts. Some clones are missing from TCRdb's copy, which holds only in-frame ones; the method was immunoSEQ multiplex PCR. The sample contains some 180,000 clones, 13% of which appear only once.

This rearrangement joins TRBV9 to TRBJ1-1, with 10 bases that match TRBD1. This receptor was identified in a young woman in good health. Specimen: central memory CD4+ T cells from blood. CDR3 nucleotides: TGTGCCAGCAGCGCCCGGACAGGGGGGAACACTGAAGCTTTCTTT. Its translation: CASSARTGGNTEAFF.